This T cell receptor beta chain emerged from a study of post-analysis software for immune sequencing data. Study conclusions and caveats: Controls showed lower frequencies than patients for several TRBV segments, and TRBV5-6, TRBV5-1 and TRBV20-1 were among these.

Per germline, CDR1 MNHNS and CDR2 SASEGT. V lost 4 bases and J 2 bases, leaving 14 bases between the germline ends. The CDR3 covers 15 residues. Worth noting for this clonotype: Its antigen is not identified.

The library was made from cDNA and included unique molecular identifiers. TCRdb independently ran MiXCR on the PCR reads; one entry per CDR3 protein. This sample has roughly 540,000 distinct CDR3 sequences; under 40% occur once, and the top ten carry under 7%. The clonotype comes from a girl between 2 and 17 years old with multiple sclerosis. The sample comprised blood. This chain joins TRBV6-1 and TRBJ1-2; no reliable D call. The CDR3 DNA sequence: TGTGCCAGCAGTGCTCCGGATCGCCCGAACTATGGCTACACCTTC. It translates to CASSAPDRPNYGYTF.